This TCR beta chain is drawn from a study of human T cells and chemical hapten exposure. Background on the study: Donors were sensitized with 2% DPC on the upper inner arm.

As to this clonotype: Its matching antigen is unknown.

TCRdb fed the RACE reads into MiXCR, producing one record per CDR3 protein. This sample has under 60,000 distinct CDR3 sequences, with approximately 11% found just once. Described time point: patch test 1, 2 weeks after DPC sensitization. Treatment described: therapeutic diphenylcyclopropenone sensitization with weekly scalp DPC. Unfractionated whole blood was the source from which total RNA was extracted. Blood collection happened ahead of applying each patch test. Suited to DPC and affected by alopecia, the donors ranged from 18 to 70 years old. With 3 bases removed from V and 4 bases from J, the gap between germline ends came to 9 bases. The CDR3 is 13 amino acids. Germline V gene sequence: CDR1 MDHEN, CDR2 SYDVKM. Whole-study results and caveats: Counts of TCRs above 1 in 1000 frequency stayed unchanged with DPC sensitization.

The source is a woman aged 40 to 50 with alopecia areata. Some clones in this sample may be carry-over from other donors' samples. The sequencing used whole blood, collected in connection with sensitization to the hapten diphenylcyclopropenone (DPC). The J gene is TRBJ1-1, the V gene TRBV28, with D possibly matching TRBD1 (5 bases). CDR3 loop: CASSLPGTTEAFF. The CDR3 bases are TGTGCCAGCAGTTTGCCAGGGACCACTGAAGCTTTCTTT.